Below, 12 T cell receptor beta chains from the same sample are listed, as sequenced in a study of molecular identifiers for immune sequencing clone quantification. TCRdb re-called the PCR reads through MiXCR, storing one row per CDR3 protein. The repertoire includes roughly 320,000 distinct CDR3 sequences, under 25% of them detected once, and approximately 0.74% sits in the top ten. Sequenced material: naive CD8+ T cells from blood, with Jurkat cell RNA spiked in. Subset defined: FACS-sorted CD8+CD4-CCR7+CD45RA+ naive T cells. The receptors come from a human donor in good health. Some libraries in this study had Jurkat cell RNA spiked in.

In its sample, this clonotype was seen many times. This chain connects TRBV5-6 to TRBJ2-2; D is possibly TRBD2 (5 bases). V lost 1 base to trimming and J lost 1 base, with 8 bases between them. Germline CDR1 and CDR2: SGHDT and YYEEEE. The CDR3 extends over 15 amino acids. Here the CDR3 DNA reads TGTGCCAGCAGCTTGATAGAGGGGAACACCGGGGAGCTGTTTTTT. This translates into CASSLIEGNTGELFF.

This chain uses TRBV29-1 with TRBJ2-3, with D maybe TRBD1 (6 bases). V lost 3 bases and J lost 5, with 15 bases in between. Per the germline V gene, CDR1 is SQVTM and CDR2 is ANQGSEA. The CDR3 sequence is 14 residues long. This CDR3 is CSVDLGAQGDTQYF. DNA of the CDR3: TGCAGCGTTGATTTGGGGGCTCAAGGAGATACGCAGTATTTT.

The rearrangement links TRBV6-2 or TRBV6-3 to TRBJ2-5; the D gene could be TRBD1 or TRBD2 (6 bases each). V lost 6 bases, J lost 6 bases, and 20 bases lay in between. This CDR3 comprises 15 residues. The germline V gene encodes CDR1 MNHEY and CDR2 SVGEGT. In DNA, the CDR3 is TGTGCCAGCAGCCCATTCGTCGGGGGCGAGAAGACCCAGTACTTC. The encoded protein is CASSPFVGGEKTQYF.

The table lists this clonotype with a few counts. The junction shows a germline mismatch at one end, possibly a read error. The CDR3 DNA follows: TGCGCCGGCAGCCAGGGATCTGAGGTGAACACTGAAGCTTTCTTT. This encodes CAGSQGSEVNTEAFF. This chain links TRBV4-1 with TRBJ1-1, with D perhaps TRBD1 (5 bases). The germline V gene has CDR1 MGHRA and CDR2 YSYEKL. The CDR3 spans 15 residues.

About this clonotype: A much larger clone is a single base away; this may be a read error. The chain uses TRBV12-5 and TRBJ2-1, with D hard to call. Between the trimmed V and J ends, which lost 11 bases and 8 bases, there was a span of 13 bases. The germline CDR1 and CDR2 sequences are LGHNT and FRNRAP. The length of the CDR3 is 11 residues. CDR3 sequence reads: CACVLVDEQFF. The CDR3 bases are TGTGCTTGTGTACTTGTGGATGAGCAGTTCTTC.

The V call is TRBV11-2, the J call TRBJ1-3; TRBD1 matches 11 bases. The CDR3 contains 17 residues. Germline CDR1 is SGHAT and CDR2 is FQNNGV. V was clipped by 1 base and J by 2 bases; unmatched bases: 4. The CDR3 coding sequence is TGTGCCAGCAGCTTAGGGACAGGGGGCTTCGCTGGAAACACCATATATTTT. Encoded protein: CASSLGTGGFAGNTIYF.

The chain couples TRBV6-5 to TRBJ1-1, with a weak D call TRBD1 (5 bases). Germline V gene sequence: CDR1 MNHEY, CDR2 SVGAGI. V lost 6 bases, J lost 4 bases, and 15 bases lay in between. This CDR3 is 14 amino acids long. The CDR3 loop is CASRPRGGSTEAFF. The CDR3 bases are TGTGCCAGCAGGCCTAGGGGCGGAAGCACTGAAGCTTTCTTT.

This clonotype was seen at least ten times. The chain couples TRBV7-9 to TRBJ2-7; D possibly uses TRBD1 or TRBD2 (5 bases each). V shed 5 bases and J shed 6 bases, with 14 bases lying between them. CDR3 length equals 13 residues. Germline V gene data show CDR1 as SEHNR and CDR2 as FQNEAQ (reference sequence). The CDR3 DNA follows: TGTGCCAGCAGCCCAGAGGGGTCCCTCGAGCAGTACTTC. Translating it yields CASSPEGSLEQYF. Based on the CDR3 plus reference TRBV7-9 and TRBJ2-7, the full variable domain is DTGVSQNPRHKITKRGQNVTFRCDPISEHNRLYWYRQTLGQGPEFLTYFQNEAQLEKSRLLSDRFSAERPKGSFSTLEIQRTEQGDSAMYLCASSPEGSLEQYFGPGTRLTVT.

The genes are TRBV11-2 and TRBJ1-2; D unresolved. This CDR3 is 13 amino acids long. Trimming removed 7 bases at V and 4 bases at J, with 13 bases between. From germline, CDR1 is SGHAT and CDR2 FQNNGV. The CDR3 loop reads CASTPPEGYGYTF. In DNA form, the CDR3 reads TGTGCCAGCACTCCCCCGGAGGGCTATGGCTACACCTTC.

This clonotype was counted many times. An end of the junction differs from the germline gene, which may be a read error. The V call is TRBV30, the J call TRBJ1-4; D gene unclear. Germline-derived CDR1 and CDR2 are GTSNPN and SVGIG (reference sequence). This CDR3 comprises 12 residues. The CDR3 region has the DNA TGTGCCTGGAGTGTAGGCGGGGAAGGAATGCTTTTT. Translated: CAWSVGGEGMLF.

This clonotype was detected ten times or more. The chain combines TRBV4-3 with TRBJ2-7; D ambiguous. The germline V and J ends were trimmed by 0 bases and 3 bases, with 12 bases remaining between them. Germline V gene data show CDR1 as LGHNA and CDR2 as YSLEER. CDR3 length: 15 amino acids. The CDR3 here is CASSQDRSSSYEQYF. The DNA of the CDR3 is TGCGCCAGCAGCCAAGATCGGAGTAGCAGCTACGAGCAGTACTTC.

This clonotype was counted many times. The chain carries TRBV6-5 and TRBJ2-7; 12 bases align to TRBD2. Germline assignment: CDR1 MNHEY and CDR2 SVGAGI. V dropped 7 bases and J dropped 6; count of bases not matched to a gene: 7. This CDR3 has 14 residues. CDR3 in DNA: TGTGCCAGCACCAAGACTAGCGGGAGAAGCGAGCAGTACTTC. This gives the protein CASTKTSGRSEQYF.